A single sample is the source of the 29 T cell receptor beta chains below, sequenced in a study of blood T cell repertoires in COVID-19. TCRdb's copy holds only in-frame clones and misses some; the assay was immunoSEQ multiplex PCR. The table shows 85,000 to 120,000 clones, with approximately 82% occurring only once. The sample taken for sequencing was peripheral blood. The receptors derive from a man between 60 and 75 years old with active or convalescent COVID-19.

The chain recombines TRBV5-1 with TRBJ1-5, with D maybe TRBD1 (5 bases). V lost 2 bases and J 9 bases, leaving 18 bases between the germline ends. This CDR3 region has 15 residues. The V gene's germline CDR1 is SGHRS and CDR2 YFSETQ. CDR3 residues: CASSFEGLGYGPQHF. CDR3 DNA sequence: TGCGCCAGCAGCTTCGAGGGACTCGGGTATGGGCCCCAGCATTTT.

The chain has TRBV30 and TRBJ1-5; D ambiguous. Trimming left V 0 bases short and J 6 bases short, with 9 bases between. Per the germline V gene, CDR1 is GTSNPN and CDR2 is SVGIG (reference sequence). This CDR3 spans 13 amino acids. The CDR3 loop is CAWSVTGGQPQHF. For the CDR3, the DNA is TGTGCCTGGAGTGTAACGGGTGGTCAGCCCCAGCATTTT.

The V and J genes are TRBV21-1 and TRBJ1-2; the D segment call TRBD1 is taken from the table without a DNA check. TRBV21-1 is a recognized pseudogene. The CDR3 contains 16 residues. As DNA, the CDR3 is TGTGCCAGCAGCAAAGCAAGGGGACAGGGGGCCTTAGGCTACACCTTC. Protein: CASSKARGQGALGYTF.

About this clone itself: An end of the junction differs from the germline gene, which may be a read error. The CDR3 DNA sequence: TGTGCCAGCATTCACTCCAACGAGCAGTACTTC. Amino acids: CASIHSNEQYF. The V and J genes are TRBV28 and TRBJ2-7, with D uncertain. Looked up from germline, CDR1 is MDHEN and CDR2 is SYDVKM. The CDR3 contains 11 residues.

The CDR3 spells CAWGQLNTEAFF. DNA for the CDR3: TGTGCCTGGGGACAGTTGAACACTGAAGCTTTCTTT. The chain recombines TRBV30 with TRBJ1-1, with D possibly being TRBD1 (6 bases). The V end was cut by 5 bases, the J end by 0 bases, with 7 bases between. Germline-derived CDR1 and CDR2 are GTSNPN and SVGIG (reference sequence). The CDR3 spans 12 residues.

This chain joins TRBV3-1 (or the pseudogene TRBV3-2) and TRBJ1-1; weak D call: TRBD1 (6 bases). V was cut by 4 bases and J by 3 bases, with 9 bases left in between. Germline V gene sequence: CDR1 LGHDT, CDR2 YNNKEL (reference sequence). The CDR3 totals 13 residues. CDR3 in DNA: TGTGCCAGCAGCCTACCAGGGGACACTGAAGCTTTCTTT. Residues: CASSLPGDTEAFF.

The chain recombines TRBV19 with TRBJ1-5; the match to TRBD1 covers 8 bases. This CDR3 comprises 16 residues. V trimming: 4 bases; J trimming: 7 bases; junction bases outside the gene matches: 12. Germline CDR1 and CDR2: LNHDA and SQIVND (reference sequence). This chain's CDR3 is CASSRAGQGVGQPQHF. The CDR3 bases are TGTGCCAGTAGTAGAGCCGGACAGGGAGTAGGGCAGCCCCAGCATTTT.

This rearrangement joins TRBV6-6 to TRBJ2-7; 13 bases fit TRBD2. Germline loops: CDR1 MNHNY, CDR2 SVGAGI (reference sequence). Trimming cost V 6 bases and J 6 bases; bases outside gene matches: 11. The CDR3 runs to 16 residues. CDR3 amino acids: CASSKGTSGKLREQYV. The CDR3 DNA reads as TGTGCCAGCAGCAAAGGGACTAGCGGGAAGTTGCGCGAGCAGTACGTC.

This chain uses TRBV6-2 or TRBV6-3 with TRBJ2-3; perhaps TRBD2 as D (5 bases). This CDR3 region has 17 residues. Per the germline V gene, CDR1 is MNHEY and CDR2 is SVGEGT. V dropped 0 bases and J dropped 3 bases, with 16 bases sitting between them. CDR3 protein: CASSYSDGGGFTDTQYF. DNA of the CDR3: TGTGCCAGCAGTTACTCAGACGGTGGCGGGTTTACAGATACGCAGTATTTT.

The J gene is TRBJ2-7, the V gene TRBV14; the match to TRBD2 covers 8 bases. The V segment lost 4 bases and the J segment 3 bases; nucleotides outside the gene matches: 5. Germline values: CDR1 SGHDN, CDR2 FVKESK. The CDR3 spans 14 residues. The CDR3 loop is CASSLSGTHYEQYF. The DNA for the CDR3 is TGTGCCAGCAGCCTTAGCGGGACCCACTACGAGCAGTACTTC. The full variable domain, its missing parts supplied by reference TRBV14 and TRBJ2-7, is EAGVTQFPSHSVIEKGQTVTLRCDPISGHDNLYWYRRVMGKEIKFLLHFVKESKQDESGMPNNRFLAERTGGTYSTLKVQPAELEDSGVYFCASSLSGTHYEQYFGPGTRLTVT.

The DNA of the CDR3 is TGTGCCAGCTCACCGACACCGGCGAGCTCCTATAATTCACCCCTCCACTTT. Its translation: CASSPTPASSYNSPLHF. The rearrangement links TRBV18 to TRBJ1-6; D gene uncertain. Germline values: CDR1 KGHSH, CDR2 LQKENI. CDR3 size: 17 residues. Trimming removed 3 bases at V and 0 bases at J, with 12 bases between.

CDR3 nucleotides: TGTGCCAGCAGCAGATACCCGGTGGGCAGGGAAGAGTATGGCTACACCTTC. Translated, it gives CASSRYPVGREEYGYTF. The chain employs TRBV11-3 and TRBJ1-2; tentatively, D is TRBD1 (5 bases). The CDR3 length is 17 residues. Trimming left V 5 bases short and J 5 bases short, with 24 bases between. Germline V gene sequence: CDR1 SGHNT, CDR2 YENEEA.

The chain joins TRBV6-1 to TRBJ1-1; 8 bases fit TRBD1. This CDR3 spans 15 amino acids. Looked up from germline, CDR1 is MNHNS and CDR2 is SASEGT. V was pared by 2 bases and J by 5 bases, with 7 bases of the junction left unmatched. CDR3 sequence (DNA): TGTGCCAGCAGTGAATTTTACAGGGGGGAAACTGAAGCTTTCTTT. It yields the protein CASSEFYRGETEAFF.

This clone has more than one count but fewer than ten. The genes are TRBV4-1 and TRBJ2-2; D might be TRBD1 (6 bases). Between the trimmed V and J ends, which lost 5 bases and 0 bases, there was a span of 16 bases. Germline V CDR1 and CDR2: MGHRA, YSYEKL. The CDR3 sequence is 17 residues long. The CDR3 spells CASSEPVGQPNTGELFF. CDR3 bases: TGCGCCAGCAGCGAACCGGTGGGACAACCGAACACCGGGGAGCTGTTTTTT.

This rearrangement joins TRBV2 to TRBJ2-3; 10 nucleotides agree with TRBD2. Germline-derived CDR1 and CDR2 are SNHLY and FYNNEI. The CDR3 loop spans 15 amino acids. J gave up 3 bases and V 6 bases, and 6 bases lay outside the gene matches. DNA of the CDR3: TGTGCCAGCAGCTCCCAACTAGCGGGAACAGATACGCAGTATTTT. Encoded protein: CASSSQLAGTDTQYF. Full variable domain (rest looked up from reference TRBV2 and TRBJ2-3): EPEVTQTPSHQVTQMGQEVILRCVPISNHLYFYWYRQILGQKVEFLVSFYNNEISEKSEIFDDQFSVERPDGSNFTLKIRSTKLEDSAMYFCASSSQLAGTDTQYFGPGTRLTVL.

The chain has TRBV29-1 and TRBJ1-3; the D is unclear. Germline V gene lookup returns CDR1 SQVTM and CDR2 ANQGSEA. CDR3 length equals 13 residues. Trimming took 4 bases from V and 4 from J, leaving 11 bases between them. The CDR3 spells CSVAQVPGNTIYF. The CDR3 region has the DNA TGCAGCGTTGCTCAGGTCCCAGGAAACACCATATATTTT. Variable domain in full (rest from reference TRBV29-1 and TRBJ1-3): SAVISQKPSRDICQRGTSLTIQCQVDSQVTMMFWYRQQPGQSLTLIATANQGSEATYESGFVIDKFPISRPNLTFSTLTVSNMSPEDSSIYLCSVAQVPGNTIYFGEGSWLTVV.

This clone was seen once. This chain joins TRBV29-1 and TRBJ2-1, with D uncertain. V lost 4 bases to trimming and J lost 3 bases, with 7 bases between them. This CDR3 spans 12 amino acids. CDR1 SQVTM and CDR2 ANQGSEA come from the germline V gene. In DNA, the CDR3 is TGCAGCGTTGTACAGTTCTACAATGAGCAGTTCTTC. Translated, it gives CSVVQFYNEQFF.

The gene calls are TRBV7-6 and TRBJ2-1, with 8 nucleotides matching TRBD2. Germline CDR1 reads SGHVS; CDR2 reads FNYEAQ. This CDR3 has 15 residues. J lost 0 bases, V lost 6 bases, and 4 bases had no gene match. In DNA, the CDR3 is TGTGCCAGCAGTACTAGCGGTAGCTCCTACAATGAGCAGTTCTTC. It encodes CASSTSGSSYNEQFF.

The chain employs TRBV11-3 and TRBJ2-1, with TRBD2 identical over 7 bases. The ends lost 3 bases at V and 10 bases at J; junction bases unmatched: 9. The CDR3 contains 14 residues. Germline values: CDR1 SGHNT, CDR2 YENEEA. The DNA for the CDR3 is TGTGCCAGCAGCTTCCAGACTAGCCCGTCGGAGCAGTTCTTC. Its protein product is CASSFQTSPSEQFF.

CDR3 sequence (DNA): TGTGCCAGCAGTTTACGCACCGGGACAGTTTCTAACTATGGCTACACCTTC. As protein: CASSLRTGTVSNYGYTF. The chain employs TRBV28 and TRBJ1-2, with 7 bases fitting TRBD1. The V and J ends lost 2 bases and 0 bases, in that order; junction bases with no gene match: 9. Germline CDR1 MDHEN, CDR2 SYDVKM. The length of the CDR3 is 17 residues.

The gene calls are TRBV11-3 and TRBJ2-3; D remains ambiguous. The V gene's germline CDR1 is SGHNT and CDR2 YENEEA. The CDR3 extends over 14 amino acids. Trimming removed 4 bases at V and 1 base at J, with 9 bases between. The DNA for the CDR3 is TGTGCCAGCAGCTCGCGCCTGGGCACAGATACGCAGTATTTT. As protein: CASSSRLGTDTQYF.

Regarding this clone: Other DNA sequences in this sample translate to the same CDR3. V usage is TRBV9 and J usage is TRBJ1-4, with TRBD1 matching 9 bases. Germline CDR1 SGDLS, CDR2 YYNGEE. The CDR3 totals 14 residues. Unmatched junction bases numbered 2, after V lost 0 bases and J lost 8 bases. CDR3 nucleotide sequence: TGTGCCAGCAGCGTAGCTACAGGGGGCGAAAAACTGTTTTTT. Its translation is CASSVATGGEKLFF. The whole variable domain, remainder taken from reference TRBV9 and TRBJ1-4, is DSGVTQTPKHLITATGQRVTLRCSPRSGDLSVYWYQQSLDQGLQFLIQYYNGEERAKGNILERFSAQQFPDLHSELNLSSLELGDSALYFCASSVATGGEKLFFGSGTQLSVL.

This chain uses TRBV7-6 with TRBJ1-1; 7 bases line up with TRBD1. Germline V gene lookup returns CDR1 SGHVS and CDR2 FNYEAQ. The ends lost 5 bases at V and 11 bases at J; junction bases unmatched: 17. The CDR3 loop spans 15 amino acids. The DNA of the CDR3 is TGTGCCAGCAGCCAGCCCCTGAGGGGGCTAAGAGGGGCTTTCTTT. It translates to CASSQPLRGLRGAFF.

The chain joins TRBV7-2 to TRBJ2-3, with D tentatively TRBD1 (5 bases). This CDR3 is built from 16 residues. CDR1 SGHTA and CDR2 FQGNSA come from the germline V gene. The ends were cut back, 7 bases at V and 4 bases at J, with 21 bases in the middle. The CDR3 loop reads CASTPWGDGKADTQYF. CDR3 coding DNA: TGTGCCAGCACCCCTTGGGGCGATGGGAAAGCAGATACGCAGTATTTT.

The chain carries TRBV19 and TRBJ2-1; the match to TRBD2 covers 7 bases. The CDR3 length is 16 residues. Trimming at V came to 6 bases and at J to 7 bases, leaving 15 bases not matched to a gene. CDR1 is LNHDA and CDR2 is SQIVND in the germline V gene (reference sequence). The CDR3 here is CASSQTSAPPGNEQFF. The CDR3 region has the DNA TGTGCCAGTAGCCAAACTAGCGCACCACCCGGGAATGAGCAGTTCTTC.

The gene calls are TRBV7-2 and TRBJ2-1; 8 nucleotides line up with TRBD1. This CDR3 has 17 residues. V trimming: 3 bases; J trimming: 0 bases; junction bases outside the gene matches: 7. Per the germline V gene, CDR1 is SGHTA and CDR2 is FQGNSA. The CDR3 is CASSFSRGRGSYNEQFF. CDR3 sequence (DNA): TGTGCCAGCAGCTTTTCCAGGGGGCGAGGCTCCTACAATGAGCAGTTCTTC. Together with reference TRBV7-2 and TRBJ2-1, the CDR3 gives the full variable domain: GAGVSQSPSNKVTEKGKDVELRCDPISGHTALYWYRQSLGQGLEFLIYFQGNSAPDKSGLPSDRFSAERTGGSVSTLTIQRTQQEDSAVYLCASSFSRGRGSYNEQFFGPGTRLTVL.

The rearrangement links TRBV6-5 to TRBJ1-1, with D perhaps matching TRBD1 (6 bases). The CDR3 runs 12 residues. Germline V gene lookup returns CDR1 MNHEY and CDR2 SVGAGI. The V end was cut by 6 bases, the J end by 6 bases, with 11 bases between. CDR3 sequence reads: CASSKGGAEAFF. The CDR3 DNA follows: TGTGCCAGCAGCAAAGGGGGGGCTGAAGCTTTCTTT.

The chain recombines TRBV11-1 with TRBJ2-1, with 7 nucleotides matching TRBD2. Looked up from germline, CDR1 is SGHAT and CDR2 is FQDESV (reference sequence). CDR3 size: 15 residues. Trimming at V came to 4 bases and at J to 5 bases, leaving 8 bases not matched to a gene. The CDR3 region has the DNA TGTGCCAGCAGCTCCACCGGGGGGAAAAACAATGAGCAGTTCTTC. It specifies CASSSTGGKNNEQFF.

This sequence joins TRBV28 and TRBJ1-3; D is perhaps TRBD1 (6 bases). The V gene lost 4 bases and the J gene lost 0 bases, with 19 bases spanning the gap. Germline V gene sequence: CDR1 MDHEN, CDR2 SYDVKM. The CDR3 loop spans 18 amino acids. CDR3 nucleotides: TGTGCCAGCAGTTCGTTTTATCCCCAGGGGAGCTCTGGAAACACCATATATTTT. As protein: CASSSFYPQGSSGNTIYF.